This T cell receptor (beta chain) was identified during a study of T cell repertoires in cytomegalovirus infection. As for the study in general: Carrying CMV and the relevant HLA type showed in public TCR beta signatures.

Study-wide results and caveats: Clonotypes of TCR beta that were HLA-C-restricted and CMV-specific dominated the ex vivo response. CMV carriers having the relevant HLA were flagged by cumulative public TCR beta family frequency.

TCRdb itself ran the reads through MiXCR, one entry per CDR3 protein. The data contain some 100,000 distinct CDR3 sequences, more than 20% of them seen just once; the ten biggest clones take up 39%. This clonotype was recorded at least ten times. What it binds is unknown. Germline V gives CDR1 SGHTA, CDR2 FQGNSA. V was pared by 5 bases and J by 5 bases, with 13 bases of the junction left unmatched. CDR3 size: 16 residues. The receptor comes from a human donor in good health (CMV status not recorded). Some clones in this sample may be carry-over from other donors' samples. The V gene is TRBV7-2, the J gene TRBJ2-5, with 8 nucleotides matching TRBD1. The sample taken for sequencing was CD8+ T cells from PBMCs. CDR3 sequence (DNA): TGTGCCAGCAGCCAACCGGCCTACAGGGGGGAGGAGACCCAGTACTTC. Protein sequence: CASSQPAYRGEETQYF.